This T cell receptor beta chain was retrieved from a study of T cells in Graves' hyperthyroidism and ophthalmopathy. Pregnant or lactating patients were excluded, as were those with uncontrolled infection or other autoimmune disease. This clonotype occurred once. Germline values: CDR1 SEHNR, CDR2 FQNEAQ (reference sequence). The CDR3 is 13 residues long. V lost 6 bases and J lost 2; bases outside the gene matches: 2. Amplification targeted TCR beta CDR3 regions from RNA transcripts. Primed by the HTBI set, a first-round RT-PCR was run on the TCR CDR3. TCRdb fed the multiplex PCR reads into MiXCR, producing one record per CDR3 protein. The table records roughly 840,000 distinct CDR3 sequences, 35% to 40% of them present only once.

V gene TRBV7-9 combines with J gene TRBJ2-3, with 7 positions matching TRBD2. Sequencing was performed on blood. This sequence originates from a man between 18 and 35 years old with Graves' hyperthyroidism. DNA of the CDR3: TGTGCCAGCAGACTAGCGATCACAGATACGCAGTATTTT. It specifies CASRLAITDTQYF.